The 23 T cell receptor beta chains listed next were all sequenced from one sample in a study of beta chain features in type 1 diabetes. The authors reverse transcribed all of the isolated RNA, so sequencing captured expressed TCRB transcripts. Some clones are missing from TCRdb's copy, which holds only in-frame ones; the method was immunoSEQ multiplex PCR. This table holds 680,000 or so clones, roughly a sixth found once. The sequenced sample was naive CD4+ T cells from blood. The receptor source for this set is a man aged 18 to 30 in good health.

The table lists this clone with a few counts. V gene TRBV7-2 combines with J gene TRBJ2-7, with a tentative D call TRBD1 (5 bases). V lost 1 base and J lost 0, with 10 bases in between. The CDR3 has 15 residues. Per the germline V gene, CDR1 is SGHTA and CDR2 is FQGNSA. CDR3: CASSLEARASYEQYF. The CDR3 coding sequence is TGTGCCAGCAGCTTAGAGGCCAGGGCCTCCTACGAGCAGTACTTC.

V and J are TRBV18 and TRBJ2-7; D remains ambiguous. This CDR3 contains 13 residues. Trimming pared 1 base from V and 3 bases from J, leaving 7 bases between. Per germline, CDR1 KGHSH and CDR2 LQKENI. The CDR3 spells CASSPLAFYEQYF. In DNA form, the CDR3 reads TGTGCCAGCTCACCACTGGCTTTCTACGAGCAGTACTTC.

This clone was seen repeatedly, ten times or more. The chain joins TRBV18 to TRBJ2-4; D gene unclear. Germline assignment: CDR1 KGHSH and CDR2 LQKENI. The CDR3 totals 13 residues. Deletions cut 0 bases from V and 6 bases from J, with 6 bases between. The CDR3 here is CASSPPSGNIQYF. CDR3 nucleotide sequence: TGTGCCAGCTCACCACCGTCAGGAAACATTCAGTACTTC.

The chain combines TRBV29-1 with TRBJ1-1, with D uncertain. The germline gives CDR1 SQVTM, CDR2 ANQGSEA. The CDR3 totals 13 residues. V lost 7 bases, J lost 1 base, and 13 bases lay in between. CDR3 sequence: CSAGAGQNTEAFF. The CDR3 DNA reads as TGCAGCGCCGGTGCCGGCCAGAACACTGAAGCTTTCTTT.

V is TRBV28 and J is TRBJ2-1, with TRBD1 as a possible D gene (5 bases). The CDR3 runs 16 residues. Germline values: CDR1 MDHEN, CDR2 SYDVKM. The V end lost 4 bases, the J end lost 7 bases, and 20 bases lay between the germline ends. The CDR3 bases are TGTGCCAGCAGTTCCCAGGGTCCTGGCTTCTGGAATGAGCAGTTCTTC. It translates to CASSSQGPGFWNEQFF.

This sequence joins TRBV4-2 and TRBJ2-1; 8 bases fit TRBD2. J was trimmed by 5 bases and V by 2 bases; bases with no gene match: 8. This CDR3 has 16 amino acids. The V gene's germline CDR1 is LGHNA and CDR2 YNFKEQ. This CDR3 reads CASSQPLAGRHNEQFF. The CDR3 region has the DNA TGTGCCAGCAGCCAACCTCTAGCGGGTAGGCACAATGAGCAGTTCTTC.

In this sample, this clone turned up a few times. The chain couples TRBV19 to TRBJ1-2; 7 nucleotides line up with TRBD1. Germline-derived CDR1 and CDR2 are LNHDA and SQIVND (reference sequence). The CDR3 covers 16 residues. V shed 5 bases and J 7 bases; nucleotides not matched to a gene: 16. The CDR3: CASSHTPGQSLVGYTF. In DNA, the CDR3 is TGTGCCAGTAGTCATACTCCGGGACAGAGCCTGGTTGGCTACACCTTC.

This clone has a handful of counts. The V gene is TRBV28, the J gene TRBJ1-6; D remains unclear. Per germline, CDR1 MDHEN and CDR2 SYDVKM. V dropped 1 base and J dropped 10 bases, with 17 bases sitting between them. The CDR3 is 16 amino acids. CDR3 nucleotides: TGTGCCAGCAGTTTATACGCGACACCATCCATCTCACCCCTCCACTTT. It is translated as CASSLYATPSISPLHF.

This chain uses TRBV12-5 with TRBJ2-3, with D unclear. The CDR3 is 12 amino acids. Germline V gene lookup returns CDR1 LGHNT and CDR2 FRNRAP. The germline V and J ends were trimmed by 4 bases and 5 bases, with 7 bases remaining between them. CDR3 loop: CASGYRLDTQYF. Here the CDR3 DNA reads TGTGCTAGTGGTTATCGCTTAGATACGCAGTATTTT.

This clone showed up just a few times. J is TRBJ2-4 and V is TRBV25-1, with 7 bases fitting TRBD2. Germline values: CDR1 MGHDK, CDR2 SYGVNS. The V segment lost 2 bases and the J segment 0 bases; nucleotides outside the gene matches: 7. The CDR3 is 17 amino acids. For the CDR3, the DNA is TGTGCCAGCAGTGAAGGCCCAGCGGGACTAGCCAAAAACATTCAGTACTTC. This codes for CASSEGPAGLAKNIQYF.

This sequence joins TRBV7-3 and TRBJ1-1; D unresolved. The CDR3 extends over 14 amino acids. Germline assignment: CDR1 SGHTA and CDR2 FQGTGA. V was trimmed by 2 bases and J by 7 bases, leaving 14 bases between them. CDR3 bases: TGTGCCAGCAGCTTACGGGGATCGGGGAATGAAGCTTTCTTT. The encoded protein is CASSLRGSGNEAFF.

There are a few counts of this clone. The genes are TRBV9 and TRBJ2-3; D is ambiguous. The germline V gene encodes CDR1 SGDLS and CDR2 YYNGEE. The CDR3 sequence is 14 residues long. V dropped 0 bases and J dropped 0 bases, with 5 bases sitting between them. CDR3 DNA sequence: TGTGCCAGCAGCGTAGGGTGGAGCACAGATACGCAGTATTTT. Its translation: CASSVGWSTDTQYF.

This clone has just a few counts. The chain combines TRBV2 with TRBJ2-3; 9 positions agree with TRBD1. The CDR3 contains 15 residues. V lost 6 bases and J lost 2; bases outside the gene matches: 6. Germline CDR1 and CDR2: SNHLY and FYNNEI. CDR3 amino acids: CASRGTGMYTDTQYF. CDR3 DNA: TGTGCCAGCAGGGGGACAGGGATGTACACAGATACGCAGTATTTT.

The chain couples TRBV5-1 to TRBJ2-3; D is perhaps TRBD2 (5 bases). Germline V gives CDR1 SGHRS, CDR2 YFSETQ. The V end lost 4 bases, the J end lost 4 bases, and 13 bases lay between the germline ends. The CDR3 is 14 amino acids. CDR3 DNA: TGCGCCAGCAGCGCGGGCGAGGACCCAGATACGCAGTATTTT. It encodes CASSAGEDPDTQYF.

The CDR3 spells CASSSRTGLGTEAFF. As DNA, the CDR3 is TGTGCCAGCAGCTCACGGACAGGGCTGGGCACTGAAGCTTTCTTT. The rearrangement joins TRBV7-9 to TRBJ1-1, with TRBD1 matching 8 bases. CDR1 is SEHNR and CDR2 is FQNEAQ in the germline V gene (reference sequence). The CDR3 length is 15 residues. The junction had 8 bases not matched to a gene; V was cut back by 4 bases and J by 4 bases.

This CDR3 is CASSLPGGEGKENEQFF. The CDR3 DNA reads as TGTGCCAGCAGCTTACCTGGCGGGGAGGGGAAGGAAAATGAGCAGTTCTTC. The genes are TRBV7-3 and TRBJ2-1; 7 positions agree with TRBD2. The CDR3 has 17 residues. After removal of 2 bases from V and 7 bases from J, the junction contained 14 bases not matched to a gene. Germline V CDR1 and CDR2: SGHTA, FQGTGA.

The genes are TRBV6-5 and TRBJ2-3; 9 nucleotides line up with TRBD2. Germline CDR1 is MNHEY and CDR2 is SVGAGI. V was clipped by 7 bases and J by 2 bases; unmatched bases: 7. This CDR3 has 15 amino acids. The DNA for the CDR3 is TGTGCCAGCATGAAGCGGGGGGCTTCCACAGATACGCAGTATTTT. This translates into CASMKRGASTDTQYF.

The chain combines TRBV4-2 with TRBJ1-5; D not certain. The CDR3 contains 15 residues. Trimming pared 0 bases from V and 4 bases from J, leaving 10 bases between. The germline V gene encodes CDR1 LGHNA and CDR2 YNFKEQ. The CDR3: CASSQEGSSNQPQHF. The CDR3 bases are TGTGCCAGCAGCCAAGAGGGCTCTTCGAATCAGCCCCAGCATTTT.

This clone was counted between two and nine times. V and J are TRBV29-1 and TRBJ1-1, with D possibly matching TRBD1 (6 bases). The CDR3 covers 12 residues. The germline V gene encodes CDR1 SQVTM and CDR2 ANQGSEA. With 7 bases removed from V and 2 bases from J, the gap between germline ends came to 11 bases. In nucleotides, the CDR3 is TGCAGCGGCGGACAGACAAACACTGAAGCTTTCTTT. The encoded protein is CSGGQTNTEAFF.

V gene TRBV4-3 combines with J gene TRBJ2-3; 12 positions match TRBD2. V gave up 1 base and J gave up 6 bases; unmatched junction bases: 2. Germline CDR1 reads LGHNA; CDR2 reads YSLEER. This CDR3 contains 15 residues. CDR3 protein: CASSQASGRGDTQYF. The CDR3 nucleotides are TGCGCCAGCAGCCAAGCTAGCGGGAGGGGTGATACGCAGTATTTT.

The chain uses TRBV18 and TRBJ2-3; D unclear. The CDR3 is 13 residues long. V lost 1 base and J lost 2, with 4 bases in between. Germline V gene lookup returns CDR1 KGHSH and CDR2 LQKENI. The DNA of the CDR3 is TGTGCCAGCTCACCACGTCTCACAGATACGCAGTATTTT. Protein sequence: CASSPRLTDTQYF.

The chain combines TRBV10-3 with TRBJ1-6, with D possibly matching TRBD1 (5 bases). The length of the CDR3 is 16 residues. The ends were cut back, 9 bases at V and 4 bases at J, with 19 bases in the middle. The V gene's germline CDR1 is ENHRY and CDR2 SYGVKD. The CDR3 loop reads CAMNSGTKGYNSPLHF. CDR3 nucleotide sequence: TGTGCCATGAACTCCGGGACCAAGGGGTATAATTCACCCCTCCACTTT.

This clone has more than one count but fewer than ten. The V gene is TRBV7-9, the J gene TRBJ1-4, with TRBD1 as a possible D gene (5 bases). The germline V and J ends were trimmed by 3 bases and 0 bases, with 11 bases remaining between them. CDR1 is SEHNR and CDR2 is FQNEAQ in the germline V gene (reference sequence). The CDR3 runs 16 residues. CDR3 loop: CASSFGAQSTNEKLFF. CDR3 in DNA: TGTGCCAGCAGCTTCGGGGCCCAATCAACTAATGAAAAACTGTTTTTT. Full variable domain (rest looked up from reference TRBV7-9 and TRBJ1-4): DTGVSQNPRHKITKRGQNVTFRCDPISEHNRLYWYRQTLGQGPEFLTYFQNEAQLEKSRLLSDRFSAERPKGSFSTLEIQRTEQGDSAMYLCASSFGAQSTNEKLFFGSGTQLSVL.